The clone carrying this T cell receptor (beta chain) was observed at least ten times. Antigen specificity is unknown. The data belong to a study of blood T cells in healthy people across ages. Study conclusions and caveats: Among long-lived donors, naive CD4+ cells were more numerous and diversity higher than in aged donors.

It was with a sample-barcoded 5' primer and a J-beta primer mix that a second PCR of roughly 7 to 12 cycles was run. One entry per CDR3 protein results from TCRdb running MiXCR on the 5' RACE reads. This sample has approximately 1.5 million distinct CDR3 sequences; around 35% occur once, and the top ten carry around 11%. Roughly 10 milliliters of peripheral blood were drawn from each donor. In germline, CDR1 is MNHEY, CDR2 SVGEGT. Unmatched junction bases numbered 6, after V lost 6 bases and J lost 3 bases. This CDR3 has 15 residues. The TCR sequence derives from a woman in her twenties or thirties in good health. Sequencing was carried out using blood. The rearrangement uses TRBV6-2 or TRBV6-3 and TRBJ2-3, with TRBD1 identical over 10 bases. In DNA, the CDR3 is TGTGCCAGCAGCCGTCCGGGACAGGGGACAGATACGCAGTATTTT. As protein: CASSRPGQGTDTQYF.